A single sample is the source of the 24 T cell receptor beta chains below, sequenced in a study of blood T cell repertoires in COVID-19. This table comes from immunoSEQ multiplex PCR, and its TCRdb copy is limited to in-frame clones, with some not included. This sample has 350,000 to 450,000 clones, with roughly 85% found just once. Material for sequencing was peripheral blood. These receptors were collected from a young woman with acute or convalescent COVID-19.

This clone came up once. The rearrangement uses TRBV5-5 and TRBJ1-4; 9 nucleotides align to TRBD1. The CDR3 contains 14 residues. Trimming took 2 bases from V and 7 from J; bases not matched to a gene: 3. Per germline, CDR1 SGHKS and CDR2 YYEKEE (reference sequence). CDR3 DNA: TGTGCCAGCAGCTTTCGGACAGGGGCTGAAAAACTGTTTTTT. Amino acids: CASSFRTGAEKLFF.

The rearrangement links TRBV18 to TRBJ2-3, with 9 bases that match TRBD1. Germline CDR1 is KGHSH and CDR2 is LQKENI. This CDR3 has 16 residues. Trimming took 1 base from V and 6 from J; bases not matched to a gene: 8. The CDR3 loop reads CASSPRRGTGFDTQYF. In nucleotides, the CDR3 is TGTGCCAGCTCACCACGAAGAGGGACAGGGTTCGATACGCAGTATTTT. The full variable domain, its missing parts supplied by reference TRBV18 and TRBJ2-3, is NAGVMQNPRHLVRRRGQEARLRCSPMKGHSHVYWYRQLPEEGLKFMVYLQKENIIDESGMPKERFSAEFPKEGPSILRIQQVVRGDSAAYFCASSPRRGTGFDTQYFGPGTRLTVL.

The J gene is TRBJ2-5, the V gene TRBV27; D possibly corresponds to TRBD2 (5 bases). Deletions cut 2 bases from V and 5 bases from J, with 12 bases between. This CDR3 is built from 14 residues. Germline CDR1 MNHEY, CDR2 SMNVEV (reference sequence). Written as DNA, the CDR3 is TGTGCCAGCAGTTTAGAGGGCCCCCGGGAGACCCAGTACTTC. It specifies CASSLEGPRETQYF.

The chain has TRBV5-1 and TRBJ1-4; 8 bases match TRBD1. The J segment lost 5 bases and the V segment lost 4 bases, leaving 4 bases of the junction unmatched. Germline-derived CDR1 and CDR2 are SGHRS and YFSETQ. The CDR3 covers 14 residues. The CDR3 loop reads CASSTGQGNEKLFF. The CDR3 DNA is TGCGCCAGCAGCACCGGACAGGGCAATGAAAAACTGTTTTTT. Using reference TRBV5-1 and TRBJ1-4 for the parts outside the CDR3, the full variable domain is KAGVTQTPRYLIKTRGQQVTLSCSPISGHRSVSWYQQTPGQGLQFLFEYFSETQRNKGNFPGRFSGRQFSNSRSEMNVSTLELGDSALYLCASSTGQGNEKLFFGSGTQLSVL.

This sequence joins TRBV28 and TRBJ1-6, with 7 bases matching TRBD1. With 9 bases clipped from V and 6 bases from J, the junction kept 11 bases outside the gene matches. This CDR3 is 15 amino acids long. From germline, CDR1 is MDHEN and CDR2 SYDVKM. In DNA form, the CDR3 reads TGTGCCAGTTCCTTAACCGGACAGGTTAATTCACCCCTCCACTTT. Its translation: CASSLTGQVNSPLHF.

The chain employs TRBV9 and TRBJ2-7, with D perhaps matching TRBD2 (7 bases). Trimming removed 3 bases from V and 5 bases from J, with 18 bases in between. This CDR3 region has 15 residues. Germline CDR1 reads SGDLS; CDR2 reads YYNGEE. This CDR3 is CASSAWGGARDEQYF. CDR3 DNA: TGTGCCAGCAGCGCCTGGGGGGGGGCCCGCGACGAGCAGTACTTC.

J is TRBJ2-5 and V is TRBV7-2, with D tentatively TRBD2 (5 bases). Trimming pared 5 bases from V and 0 bases from J, leaving 13 bases between. The CDR3 spans 15 residues. The germline gives CDR1 SGHTA, CDR2 FQGNSA. Here the CDR3 reads CASSPGGQNQETQYF. Written as DNA, the CDR3 is TGTGCCAGCAGCCCCGGCGGGCAGAACCAAGAGACCCAGTACTTC.

This clone was counted ten times or more. This chain joins TRBV12-5 and TRBJ2-5; possible D gene TRBD1, 6 bases. Trimming left V 4 bases short and J 1 base short, with 19 bases between. The germline CDR1 and CDR2 sequences are LGHNT and FRNRAP. CDR3 length equals 17 residues. In DNA form, the CDR3 reads TGTGCTAGTGGTTCGGGCCTGCGAAGGGACACCCAAGAGACCCAGTACTTC. It is translated as CASGSGLRRDTQETQYF.

This clone was seen a few times. The gene calls are TRBV11-2 and TRBJ1-2; the match to TRBD1 covers 9 bases. The CDR3 extends over 17 amino acids. CDR1 is SGHAT, CDR2 FQNNGV, per germline. Unmatched junction bases numbered 14, after V lost 7 bases and J lost 2 bases. As DNA, the CDR3 is TGTGCCAGCATCCGAATCCGTGGACAGGGGCGAAACTATGGCTACACCTTC. Its protein is CASIRIRGQGRNYGYTF.

V is TRBV30 and J is TRBJ1-1; 10 bases match TRBD1. The CDR3 runs to 13 residues. Germline V gene data show CDR1 as GTSNPN and CDR2 as SVGIG (reference sequence). Trimming at V came to 5 bases and at J to 8 bases, leaving 8 bases not matched to a gene. The CDR3 region has the DNA TGTGCCTGGGCCGGGACAGGGGAGATCGAAGCTTTCTTT. Translating gives CAWAGTGEIEAFF.

The chain couples TRBV10-1 to TRBJ2-7; the match to TRBD1 covers 9 bases. V lost 5 bases, J lost 3 bases, and 8 bases stayed unmatched. The CDR3 sequence is 15 residues long. CDR1 WNHNN and CDR2 SYGVQD come from the germline V gene (reference sequence). The CDR3 region has the DNA TGCGCCAGCAGTCCTACCGGGACAGGGATCTACGAGCAGTACTTC. Translated, it gives CASSPTGTGIYEQYF.

In its sample, this clone was seen once. The rearrangement uses TRBV4-1 and TRBJ1-4; TRBD1 is a possible D gene (5 bases). With 0 bases removed from V and 0 bases from J, the gap between germline ends came to 8 bases. The germline V gene encodes CDR1 MGHRA and CDR2 YSYEKL. This CDR3 spans 16 amino acids. For the CDR3, the DNA is TGCGCCAGCAGCCAAGAGGACACCTCAACTAATGAAAAACTGTTTTTT. Residues: CASSQEDTSTNEKLFF.

The chain has TRBV10-2 and TRBJ2-5, with 10 bases aligning to TRBD2. In germline, CDR1 is WSHSY, CDR2 SAAADI. This CDR3 spans 17 amino acids. The trim removed 8 bases at V and 3 bases at J, leaving 15 bases unmatched. The CDR3 protein is CASSKERGGSLKETQYF. CDR3 coding DNA: TGCGCCAGCTCAAAAGAGCGGGGGGGCTCTTTAAAAGAGACCCAGTACTTC.

The V and J genes are TRBV24-1 and TRBJ2-7; D call uncertain. CDR1 is KGHDR and CDR2 is SFDVKD in the germline V gene. The V end lost 8 bases, the J end lost 2 bases, and 15 bases lay between the germline ends. This CDR3 is built from 14 residues. CDR3 residues: CATTADKPPYEQYF. CDR3 sequence (DNA): TGTGCCACCACGGCAGACAAGCCACCCTACGAGCAGTACTTC.

The rearrangement links TRBV11-2 to TRBJ1-4, with no clear D. V shed 2 bases and J shed 3 bases, with 10 bases lying between them. CDR1 SGHAT and CDR2 FQNNGV come from the germline V gene. CDR3 length: 15 residues. The CDR3 DNA reads as TGTGCCAGCAGCTTAAAAATCTCTTCTAATGAAAAACTGTTTTTT. This codes for CASSLKISSNEKLFF.

This rearrangement joins TRBV5-4 to TRBJ1-2; TRBD1 might be the D (5 bases). V shed 0 bases and J shed 4 bases, with 10 bases lying between them. CDR1 and CDR2 from the germline V gene are SGHNT and YYREEE (reference sequence). CDR3 length: 14 amino acids. In DNA, the CDR3 is TGTGCCAGCAGCTTGGGACAGCGCTTCTATGGCTACACCTTC. Translating gives CASSLGQRFYGYTF.

The rearrangement uses TRBV18 and TRBJ1-6; no definite D call. The CDR3 length is 15 residues. Germline values: CDR1 KGHSH, CDR2 LQKENI. The V end lost 3 bases, the J end lost 6 bases, and 12 bases lay between the germline ends. For the CDR3, the DNA is TGTGCCAGCTCACCGGACGTGGCGGGTAATTCACCCCTCCACTTT. Translated, it gives CASSPDVAGNSPLHF.

J is TRBJ1-1 and V is TRBV7-8; 9 bases map to TRBD1. Trimming removed 5 bases from V and 8 bases from J; junction bases left unmatched: 6. Germline V CDR1 and CDR2: SGHVS, FQNEAQ. This CDR3 spans 13 amino acids. CDR3 sequence reads: CASSPSGTGEAFF. The CDR3 DNA follows: TGTGCCAGCAGCCCCTCCGGGACAGGGGAAGCTTTCTTT.

This clone was seen just once. J is TRBJ2-2 and V is TRBV19; D might be TRBD1 (7 bases). V was clipped by 4 bases and J by 7 bases, with 10 bases between them. The germline V gene has CDR1 LNHDA and CDR2 SQIVND (reference sequence). The CDR3 has 13 amino acids. CDR3 sequence reads: CASSTRGDGELFF. The CDR3 DNA reads TGTGCCAGTAGTACCAGGGGGGACGGGGAGCTGTTTTTT.

The gene calls are TRBV5-4 and TRBJ1-1; D is unclear. This CDR3 is built from 13 residues. Germline assignment: CDR1 SGHNT and CDR2 YYREEE (reference sequence). V lost 4 bases and J 2 bases, leaving 9 bases between the germline ends. The CDR3 protein is CASSPEGNTEAFF. The CDR3 DNA reads as TGTGCCAGCAGCCCAGAGGGAAACACTGAAGCTTTCTTT. The whole variable domain, filled in from reference TRBV5-4 and TRBJ1-1, reads ETGVTQSPTHLIKTRGQQVTLRCSSQSGHNTVSWYQQALGQGPQFIFQYYREEENGRGNFPPRFSGLQFPNYSSELNVNALELDDSALYLCASSPEGNTEAFFGQGTRLTVV.

The chain is built from TRBV29-1 and TRBJ2-7; D not resolved. The V gene's germline CDR1 is SQVTM and CDR2 ANQGSEA. CDR3 length: 13 amino acids. V shed 1 base and J shed 2 bases, with 9 bases lying between them. As DNA, the CDR3 is TGCAGCGTTGAAGCCTCTAGGCCCTACGAGCAGTACTTC. Translation gives CSVEASRPYEQYF.

The chain has TRBV27 and TRBJ2-2; D is possibly TRBD1 (5 bases). V was clipped by 5 bases and J by 2 bases, with 15 bases between them. Per germline, CDR1 MNHEY and CDR2 SMNVEV (reference sequence). This CDR3 comprises 16 residues. The CDR3 coding sequence is TGTGCCAGCAGTAGGGGTCGCGCACCAAACACCGGGGAGCTGTTTTTT. Protein sequence: CASSRGRAPNTGELFF.

The J gene is TRBJ2-1, the V gene TRBV19; TRBD2 matches 7 bases. CDR3 length equals 17 residues. Looked up from germline, CDR1 is LNHDA and CDR2 is SQIVND (reference sequence). V dropped 0 bases and J dropped 9; count of bases not matched to a gene: 14. The CDR3 loop reads CASSIEPEREIPGEQFF. CDR3 nucleotides: TGTGCCAGTAGTATAGAACCCGAGCGGGAAATACCGGGTGAGCAGTTCTTC.

With respect to this clone: Other DNA sequences within the sample encode an identical CDR3. V is TRBV6-1 and J is TRBJ1-2, with 7 bases aligning to TRBD1. The V segment lost 0 bases and the J segment 4 bases; nucleotides outside the gene matches: 2. Germline loops: CDR1 MNHNS, CDR2 SASEGT. The CDR3 has 14 amino acids. For the CDR3, the DNA is TGTGCCAGCAGTGAAGCGCCAGGGGGCTATGGCTACACCTTC. As protein: CASSEAPGGYGYTF.